This section outlines one T cell receptor (beta chain) sequence together with its context. The data belong to a study of blood T cell repertoires in COVID-19. The assay was immunoSEQ multiplex PCR, and TCRdb's table has in-frame clones only and misses some. The sample has about 410,000 clones, approximately 89% seen once. This receptor was taken from a woman in her thirties or forties with COVID-19, enrolled during active disease. The source material was peripheral blood.

CDR3 sequence reads: CASSSLGPTGGKIAFF. CDR3 in DNA: TGTGCCAGCAGTTCCCTCGGACCGACAGGGGGCAAGATTGCTTTCTTT. V is TRBV28 and J is TRBJ1-1; TRBD1 agrees at 10 bases. Germline assignment: CDR1 MDHEN and CDR2 SYDVKM. The CDR3 covers 16 residues. Unmatched junction bases numbered 16, after V lost 4 bases and J lost 11 bases.